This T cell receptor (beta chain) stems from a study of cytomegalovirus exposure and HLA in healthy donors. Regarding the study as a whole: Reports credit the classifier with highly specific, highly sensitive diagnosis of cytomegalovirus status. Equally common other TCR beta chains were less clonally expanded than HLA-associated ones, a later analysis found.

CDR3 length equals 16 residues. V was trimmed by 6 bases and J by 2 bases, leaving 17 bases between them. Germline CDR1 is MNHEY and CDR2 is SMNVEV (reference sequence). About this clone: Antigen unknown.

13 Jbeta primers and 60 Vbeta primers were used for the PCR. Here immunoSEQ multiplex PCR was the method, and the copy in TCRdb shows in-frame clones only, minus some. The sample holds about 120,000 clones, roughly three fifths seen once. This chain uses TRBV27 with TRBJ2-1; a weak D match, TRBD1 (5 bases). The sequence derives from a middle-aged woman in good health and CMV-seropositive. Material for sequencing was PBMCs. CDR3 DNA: TGTGCCAGCAGCCCTTTTACAGGTTTTCCCTACAATGAGCAGTTCTTC. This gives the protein CASSPFTGFPYNEQFF.